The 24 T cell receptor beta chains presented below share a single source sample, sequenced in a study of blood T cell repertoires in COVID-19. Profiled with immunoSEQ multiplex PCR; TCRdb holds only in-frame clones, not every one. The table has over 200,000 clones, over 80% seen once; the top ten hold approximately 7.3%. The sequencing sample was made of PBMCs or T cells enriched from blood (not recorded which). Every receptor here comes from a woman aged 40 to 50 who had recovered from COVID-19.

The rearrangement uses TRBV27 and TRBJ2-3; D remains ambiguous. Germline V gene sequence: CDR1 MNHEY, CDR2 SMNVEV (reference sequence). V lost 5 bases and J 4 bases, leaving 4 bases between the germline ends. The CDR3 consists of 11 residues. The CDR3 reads CASSRADTQYF. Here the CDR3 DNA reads TGTGCCAGCAGTCGGGCAGATACGCAGTATTTT.

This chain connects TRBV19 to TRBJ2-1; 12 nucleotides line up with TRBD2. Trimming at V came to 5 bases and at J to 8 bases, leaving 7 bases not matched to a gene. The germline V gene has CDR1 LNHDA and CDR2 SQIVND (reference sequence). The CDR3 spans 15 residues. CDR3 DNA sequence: TGTGCCAGTAGTTCCTCTAGCGGGAGGGGCGATGAGCAGTTCTTC. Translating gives CASSSSSGRGDEQFF.

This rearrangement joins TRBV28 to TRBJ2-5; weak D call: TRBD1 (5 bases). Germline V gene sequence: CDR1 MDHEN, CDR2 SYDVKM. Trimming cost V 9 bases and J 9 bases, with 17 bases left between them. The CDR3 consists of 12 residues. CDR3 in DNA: TGTGCCAGTTGGACAACGCGAGGCCCCCAGTACTTC. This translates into CASWTTRGPQYF.

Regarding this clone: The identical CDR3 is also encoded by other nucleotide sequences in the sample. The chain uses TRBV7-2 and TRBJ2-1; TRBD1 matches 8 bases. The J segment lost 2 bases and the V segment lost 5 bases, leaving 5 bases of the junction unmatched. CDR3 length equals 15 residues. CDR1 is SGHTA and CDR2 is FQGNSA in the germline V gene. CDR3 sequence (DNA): TGTGCCAGCAGCCTAGACAGGGGAACCTACAATGAGCAGTTCTTC. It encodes CASSLDRGTYNEQFF.

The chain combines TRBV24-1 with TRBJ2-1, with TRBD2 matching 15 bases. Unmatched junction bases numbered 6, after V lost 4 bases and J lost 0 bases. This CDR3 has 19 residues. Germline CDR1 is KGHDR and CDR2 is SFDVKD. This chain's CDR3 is CATSDRGLAGGSSYNEQFF. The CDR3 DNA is TGTGCCACCAGTGACAGAGGACTAGCGGGAGGGAGCTCCTACAATGAGCAGTTCTTC.

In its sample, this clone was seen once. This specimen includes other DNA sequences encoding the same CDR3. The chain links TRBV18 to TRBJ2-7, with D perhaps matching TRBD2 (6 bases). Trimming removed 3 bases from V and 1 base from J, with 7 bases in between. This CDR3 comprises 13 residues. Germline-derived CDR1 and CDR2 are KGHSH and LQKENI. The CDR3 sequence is CASSPGGSYEQYF. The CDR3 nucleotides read TGTGCCAGCTCACCGGGGGGTTCCTACGAGCAGTACTTC.

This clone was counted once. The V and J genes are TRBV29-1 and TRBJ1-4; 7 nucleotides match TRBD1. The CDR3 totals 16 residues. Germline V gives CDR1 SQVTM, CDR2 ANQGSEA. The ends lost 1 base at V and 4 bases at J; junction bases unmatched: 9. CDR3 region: CSVEVGRGHNNEKLFF. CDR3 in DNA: TGCAGCGTTGAAGTCGGGAGGGGGCATAATAATGAAAAACTGTTTTTT.

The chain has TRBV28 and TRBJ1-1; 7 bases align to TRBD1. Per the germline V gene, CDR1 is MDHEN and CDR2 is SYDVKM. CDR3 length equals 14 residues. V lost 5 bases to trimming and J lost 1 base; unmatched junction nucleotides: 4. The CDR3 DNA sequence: TGTGCCAGCAGTCCCAGGACAGGGAACACTGAAGCTTTCTTT. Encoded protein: CASSPRTGNTEAFF.

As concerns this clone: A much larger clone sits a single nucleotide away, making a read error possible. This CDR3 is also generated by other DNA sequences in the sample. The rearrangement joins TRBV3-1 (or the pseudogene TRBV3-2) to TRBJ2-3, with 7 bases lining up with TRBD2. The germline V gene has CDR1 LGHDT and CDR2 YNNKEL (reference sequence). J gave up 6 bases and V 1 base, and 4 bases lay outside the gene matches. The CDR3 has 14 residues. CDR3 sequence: CASSQGLAGDTQYF. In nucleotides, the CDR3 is TGTGCCAGCAGCCAAGGACTAGCTGGGGATACGCAGTATTTT.

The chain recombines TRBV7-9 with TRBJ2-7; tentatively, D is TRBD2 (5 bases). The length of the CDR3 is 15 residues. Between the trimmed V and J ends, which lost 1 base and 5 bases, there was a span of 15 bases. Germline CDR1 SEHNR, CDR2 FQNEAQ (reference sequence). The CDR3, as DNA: TGTGCCAGCAGCTTAGTTAGAGGGCCGGTGGACGAGCAGTACGTC. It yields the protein CASSLVRGPVDEQYV.

The CDR3 spells CASSIEGTSVREQFF. DNA of the CDR3: TGTGCCAGTAGTATAGAGGGGACTAGTGTAAGGGAGCAGTTCTTC. This chain connects TRBV19 to TRBJ2-1, with 8 bases matching TRBD2. This CDR3 is 15 amino acids long. Germline V lookup: CDR1 LNHDA, CDR2 SQIVND (reference sequence). V lost 0 bases and J lost 10; bases outside the gene matches: 8.

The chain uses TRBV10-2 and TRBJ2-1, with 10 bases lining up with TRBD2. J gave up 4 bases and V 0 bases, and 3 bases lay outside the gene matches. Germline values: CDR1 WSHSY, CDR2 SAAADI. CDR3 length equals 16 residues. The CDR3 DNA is TGCGCCAGCAGTGAGTCGTTAGCGGGGGGATACAATGAGCAGTTCTTC. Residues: CASSESLAGGYNEQFF.

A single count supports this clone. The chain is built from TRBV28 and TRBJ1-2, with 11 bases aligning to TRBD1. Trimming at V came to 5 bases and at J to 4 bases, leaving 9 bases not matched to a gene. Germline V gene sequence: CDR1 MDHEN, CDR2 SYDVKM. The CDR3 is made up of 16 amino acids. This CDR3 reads CASSLLPGTGGYGYTF. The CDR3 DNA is TGTGCCAGCAGTCTCCTCCCCGGGACAGGGGGCTATGGCTACACCTTC.

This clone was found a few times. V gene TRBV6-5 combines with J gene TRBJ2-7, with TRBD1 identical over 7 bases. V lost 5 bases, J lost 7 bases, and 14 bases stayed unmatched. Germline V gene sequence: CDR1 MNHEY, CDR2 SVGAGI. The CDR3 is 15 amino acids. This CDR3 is CASSLYRGSWREQYF. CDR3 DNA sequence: TGTGCCAGCAGTCTATACAGGGGCTCTTGGAGGGAGCAGTACTTC.

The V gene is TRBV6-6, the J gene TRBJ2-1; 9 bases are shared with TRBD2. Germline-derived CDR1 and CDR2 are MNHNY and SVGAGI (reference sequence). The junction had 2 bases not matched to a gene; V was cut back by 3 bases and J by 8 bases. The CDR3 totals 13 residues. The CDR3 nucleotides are TGTGCCAGCAGTTATATAGCGGGAGATGAGCAGTTCTTC. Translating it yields CASSYIAGDEQFF.

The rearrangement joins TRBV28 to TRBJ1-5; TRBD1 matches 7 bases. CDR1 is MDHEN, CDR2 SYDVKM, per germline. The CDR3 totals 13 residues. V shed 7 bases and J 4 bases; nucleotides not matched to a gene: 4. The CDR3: CASISGGNQPQHF. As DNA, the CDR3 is TGTGCCAGCATTTCAGGGGGGAATCAGCCCCAGCATTTT.

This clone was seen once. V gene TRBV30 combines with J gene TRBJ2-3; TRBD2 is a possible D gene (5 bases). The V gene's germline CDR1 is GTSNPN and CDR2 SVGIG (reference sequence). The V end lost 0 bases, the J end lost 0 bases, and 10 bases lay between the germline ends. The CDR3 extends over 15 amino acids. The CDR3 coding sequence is TGTGCCTGGAGTGTGGAGCGGTCAAGCACAGATACGCAGTATTTT. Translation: CAWSVERSSTDTQYF.

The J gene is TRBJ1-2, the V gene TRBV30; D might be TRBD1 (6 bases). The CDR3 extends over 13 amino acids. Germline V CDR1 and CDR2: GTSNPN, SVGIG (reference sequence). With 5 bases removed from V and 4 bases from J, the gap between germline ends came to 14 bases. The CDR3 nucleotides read TGTGCCTGGGGCCCCGGGACACTCTATGGCTACACCTTC. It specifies CAWGPGTLYGYTF.

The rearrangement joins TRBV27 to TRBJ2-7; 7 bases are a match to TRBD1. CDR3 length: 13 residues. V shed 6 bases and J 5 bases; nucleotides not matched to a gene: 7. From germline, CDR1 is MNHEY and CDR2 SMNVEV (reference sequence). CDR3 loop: CASRRQGGDEQYV. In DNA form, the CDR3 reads TGTGCCAGCAGGCGACAGGGTGGGGACGAGCAGTACGTC.

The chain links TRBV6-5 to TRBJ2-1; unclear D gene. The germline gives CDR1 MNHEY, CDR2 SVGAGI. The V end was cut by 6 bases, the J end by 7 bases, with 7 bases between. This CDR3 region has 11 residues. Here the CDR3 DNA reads TGTGCCAGCAGCAACATAAATGAGCAGTTCTTC. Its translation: CASSNINEQFF.

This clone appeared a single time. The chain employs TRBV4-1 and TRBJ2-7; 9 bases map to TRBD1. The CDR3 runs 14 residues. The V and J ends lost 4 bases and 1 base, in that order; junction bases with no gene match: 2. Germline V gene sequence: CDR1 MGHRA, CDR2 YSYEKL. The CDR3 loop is CASSPGTGSYEQYV. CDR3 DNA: TGCGCCAGCAGCCCCGGGACAGGGTCCTACGAGCAGTACGTC.

DNA for the CDR3: TGTGCCAGAAGCGCCCGGGACTGGAGCTCCTACGAGCAGTACGTC. It translates to CARSARDWSSYEQYV. This sequence joins TRBV5-3 and TRBJ2-7; perhaps TRBD2 as D (6 bases). TRBV5-3 falls under the ORF class, with uncertain function. V gave up 4 bases and J gave up 0 bases, with 14 bases separating them. The CDR3 runs 15 residues.

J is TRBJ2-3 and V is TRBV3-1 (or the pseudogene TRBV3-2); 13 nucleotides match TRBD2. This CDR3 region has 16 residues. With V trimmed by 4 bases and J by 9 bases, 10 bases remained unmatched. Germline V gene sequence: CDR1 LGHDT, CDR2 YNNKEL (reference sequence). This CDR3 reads CASSLLGTSGMPTQYF. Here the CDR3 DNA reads TGTGCCAGCAGCCTACTAGGGACTAGCGGGATGCCCACGCAGTATTTT.

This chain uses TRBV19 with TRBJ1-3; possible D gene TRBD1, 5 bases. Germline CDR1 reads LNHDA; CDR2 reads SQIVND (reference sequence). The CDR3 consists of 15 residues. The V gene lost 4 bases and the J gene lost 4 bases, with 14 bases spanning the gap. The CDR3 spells CASSTPSTAGNTIYF. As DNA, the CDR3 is TGTGCCAGTAGTACCCCCTCGACAGCCGGAAACACCATATATTTT.